The 22 T cell receptor beta chains below all came from one sample that was sequenced in a study of blood T cell repertoires in COVID-19. The method was immunoSEQ multiplex PCR; TCRdb's version includes in-frame clones alone and lacks a portion of them. The data hold under 300,000 clones, with around 83% observed a single time. The sample consisted of peripheral blood. Receptor source: a man between 18 and 29 years old with active or convalescent COVID-19.

V gene TRBV18 combines with J gene TRBJ2-1, with D hard to call. Germline CDR1 KGHSH, CDR2 LQKENI. CDR3 length equals 13 residues. The V end lost 6 bases, the J end lost 4 bases, and 10 bases lay between the germline ends. The CDR3 here is CASSPSRYNEQFF. CDR3 nucleotide sequence: TGTGCCAGCTCGCCTTCTAGGTACAATGAGCAGTTCTTC.

The CDR3 DNA is TGTGCCAGCAGTGAAAGGGGGGACAGGGAACACGAGCAGTACTTC. Translated, it gives CASSERGDREHEQYF. The chain couples TRBV6-1 to TRBJ2-7; 9 bases line up with TRBD1. With 2 bases clipped from V and 5 bases from J, the junction kept 7 bases outside the gene matches. The germline CDR1 and CDR2 sequences are MNHNS and SASEGT. The CDR3 loop spans 15 amino acids.

This clone has a handful of counts. The chain uses TRBV27 and TRBJ1-4; 7 nucleotides align to TRBD1. Germline CDR1 MNHEY, CDR2 SMNVEV (reference sequence). J lost 3 bases, V lost 7 bases, and 5 bases had no gene match. The CDR3 is 14 amino acids. CDR3 sequence: CASKLQGSNEKLFF. The CDR3, as DNA: TGTGCCAGCAAACTACAGGGGTCTAATGAAAAACTGTTTTTT. The full variable domain, in which reference TRBV27 and TRBJ1-4 provide the parts outside the CDR3, is EAQVTQNPRYLITVTGKKLTVTCSQNMNHEYMSWYRQDPGLGLRQIYYSMNVEVTDKGDVPEGYKVSRKEKRNFPLILESPSPNQTSLYFCASKLQGSNEKLFFGSGTQLSVL.

This chain joins TRBV4-1 and TRBJ2-2, with TRBD2 matching over 7 bases. CDR1 and CDR2 from the germline V gene are MGHRA and YSYEKL. J gave up 1 base and V 1 base, and 3 bases lay outside the gene matches. This CDR3 has 16 amino acids. The CDR3 loop is CASSQAPSGNTGELFF. The CDR3 DNA reads as TGCGCCAGCAGCCAAGCCCCTAGCGGGAACACCGGGGAGCTGTTTTTT.

The V call is TRBV5-1, the J call TRBJ2-7; tentative D call: TRBD2 (7 bases). The CDR3 sequence is 13 residues long. V lost 6 bases to trimming and J lost 4 bases, with 14 bases between them. The germline V gene has CDR1 SGHRS and CDR2 YFSETQ. The CDR3 sequence: CASTLGGAYEQYF. The CDR3 DNA sequence: TGCGCCAGCACCCTGGGGGGGGCTTACGAGCAGTACTTC.

V is TRBV4-1 and J is TRBJ2-7; 7 positions agree with TRBD2. Trimming took 1 base from V and 1 from J; bases not matched to a gene: 7. This CDR3 region has 16 residues. Germline V gene sequence: CDR1 MGHRA, CDR2 YSYEKL. This CDR3 reads CASSQGVRGESYEQYF. As DNA, the CDR3 is TGCGCCAGCAGCCAAGGAGTTCGGGGGGAATCCTACGAGCAGTACTTC.

The DNA of the CDR3 is TGTGCCACCAGTGAAAGGCTAGCCGGCACAGATACGCAGTATTTT. Its protein is CATSERLAGTDTQYF. V is TRBV24-1 and J is TRBJ2-3; maybe TRBD2 (5 bases). The CDR3 spans 15 residues. The germline V and J ends were trimmed by 4 bases and 1 base, with 11 bases remaining between them. Germline lookup yields CDR1 KGHDR and CDR2 SFDVKD.

The sample holds one count of this clone. V is TRBV5-8 and J is TRBJ1-5, with TRBD1 matching over 8 bases. The CDR3 has 14 amino acids. In germline, CDR1 is SGHTS, CDR2 YDEGEE. V dropped 3 bases and J dropped 5; count of bases not matched to a gene: 4. The CDR3 sequence is CASSSYRGDQPQHF. Here the CDR3 DNA reads TGTGCCAGCAGCTCCTACAGGGGGGATCAGCCCCAGCATTTT.

This clone was detected only a few times. This chain links TRBV11-3 with TRBJ1-1; 9 bases agree with TRBD1. The CDR3 spans 15 residues. Germline V gene lookup returns CDR1 SGHNT and CDR2 YENEEA. Germline trimming cut 2 bases from V and 4 bases from J; bases unmatched to any gene: 5. The CDR3 DNA reads TGTGCCAGCAGCTTAATGAGGACAGGGGTCACTGAAGCTTTCTTT. Protein sequence: CASSLMRTGVTEAFF. Together with reference TRBV11-3 and TRBJ1-1, the CDR3 gives the full variable domain: EAGVVQSPRYKIIEKKQPVAFWCNPISGHNTLYWYLQNLGQGPELLIRYENEEAVDDSQLPKDRFSAERLKGVDSTLKIQPAELGDSAVYLCASSLMRTGVTEAFFGQGTRLTVV.

The rearrangement uses TRBV18 and TRBJ1-2; D possibly corresponds to TRBD1 (6 bases). Germline V CDR1 and CDR2: KGHSH, LQKENI. The CDR3 is made up of 16 amino acids. Trimming removed 6 bases from V and 3 bases from J, with 20 bases in between. As DNA, the CDR3 is TGTGCCAGCTCTATTGCAGAACAGGGTTGGGACTATGGCTACACCTTC. Protein sequence: CASSIAEQGWDYGYTF.

This clone was observed a single time. The chain joins TRBV3-1 (or the pseudogene TRBV3-2) to TRBJ2-5; D uncertain. Per the germline V gene, CDR1 is LGHDT and CDR2 is YNNKEL (reference sequence). Trimming removed 1 base from V and 0 bases from J, with 3 bases in between. The CDR3 loop spans 13 amino acids. The CDR3 DNA follows: TGTGCCAGCAGCCAAGTCGACCAAGAGACCCAGTACTTC. Amino acids: CASSQVDQETQYF.

The chain carries TRBV5-6 and TRBJ1-1; D gene unclear. The V end lost 3 bases, the J end lost 2 bases, and 11 bases lay between the germline ends. The germline CDR1 and CDR2 sequences are SGHDT and YYEEEE. The CDR3 loop spans 14 amino acids. CDR3 in amino acids: CASSSLGHNTEAFF. In DNA form, the CDR3 reads TGTGCCAGCAGCTCGCTAGGCCACAACACTGAAGCTTTCTTT.

This chain joins TRBV6-6 and TRBJ1-4; D perhaps matches TRBD1 (5 bases). Germline-derived CDR1 and CDR2 are MNHNY and SVGAGI (reference sequence). This CDR3 is 14 amino acids long. Between the trimmed V and J ends, which lost 6 bases and 4 bases, there was a span of 12 bases. CDR3 sequence: CASSKQAYNEKLFF. In nucleotides, the CDR3 is TGTGCCAGCAGCAAACAGGCGTATAATGAAAAACTGTTTTTT.

The rearrangement links TRBV9 to TRBJ2-7, with D possibly matching TRBD1 (5 bases). The V end lost 4 bases, the J end lost 1 base, and 9 bases lay between the germline ends. Germline loops: CDR1 SGDLS, CDR2 YYNGEE. This CDR3 is 13 amino acids long. The CDR3 protein is CASSLDSSYEQYF. CDR3 coding DNA: TGTGCCAGCAGCCTCGACAGTTCCTACGAGCAGTACTTC.

The chain uses TRBV18 and TRBJ2-7, with D perhaps matching TRBD1 (6 bases). V was shortened by 1 base and J by 0 bases, with 7 bases between the two germline ends. Germline V gene sequence: CDR1 KGHSH, CDR2 LQKENI. The CDR3 is 14 residues long. The CDR3 coding sequence is TGTGCCAGCTCACCACGGACAGACTCCTACGAGCAGTACTTC. Amino acid sequence: CASSPRTDSYEQYF.

This clone was detected once. This chain joins TRBV27 and TRBJ1-6; the D gene is possibly TRBD1 (6 bases). CDR3 length equals 18 residues. CDR1 and CDR2 (germline): MNHEY, SMNVEV (reference sequence). Trimming took off 2 bases at V and 6 bases at J, with 20 bases between the two ends. CDR3 bases: TGTGCCAGCAGTTTAGAGGGCGGGGGCTCAGGGATTAATTCACCCCTCCACTTT. The encoded protein is CASSLEGGGSGINSPLHF.

The gene calls are TRBV28 and TRBJ2-5, with 7 bases fitting TRBD1. The CDR3 has 15 residues. Germline V gene lookup returns CDR1 MDHEN and CDR2 SYDVKM. Losses at the gene ends were 7 bases for V and 1 base for J; bases not matched to a gene: 9. The chain's CDR3 is CASTLGDRSQETQYF. As DNA, the CDR3 is TGTGCCAGCACTCTGGGGGACAGATCCCAAGAGACCCAGTACTTC.

This clone was recorded a few times. The V call is TRBV10-1, the J call TRBJ2-2; tentatively, D is TRBD1 (5 bases). The length of the CDR3 is 15 residues. Germline V gene sequence: CDR1 WNHNN, CDR2 SYGVQD (reference sequence). With 2 bases removed from V and 2 bases from J, the gap between germline ends came to 9 bases. This CDR3 reads CASSERGYNTGELFF. CDR3 sequence (DNA): TGCGCCAGCAGTGAGAGGGGTTACAACACCGGGGAGCTGTTTTTT.

In regard to this clone: Mismatch with germline at one junction end may stem from a read error. The chain carries TRBV4-1 and TRBJ2-3; 9 bases align to TRBD1. The length of the CDR3 is 16 residues. Germline V gene data show CDR1 as MGHRA and CDR2 as YSYEKL. CDR3 protein: CASRQVGTGSTDTQYF. The CDR3 region has the DNA TGCGCCAGCAGGCAAGTGGGGACAGGGAGCACAGATACGCAGTATTTT.

V gene TRBV12-3 or TRBV12-4 combines with J gene TRBJ1-2; no clear D. This CDR3 contains 12 residues. V was clipped by 8 bases and J by 2 bases, with 9 bases between them. The DNA for the CDR3 is TGTGCCAGCGTCCGCGGGAACTATGGCTACACCTTC. Translation: CASVRGNYGYTF.

This clone was observed many times. This sequence joins TRBV7-9 and TRBJ2-1; 9 bases map to TRBD2. This CDR3 contains 15 residues. Germline V CDR1 and CDR2: SEHNR, FQNEAQ (reference sequence). Trimming at V came to 5 bases and at J to 2 bases, leaving 4 bases not matched to a gene. For the CDR3, the DNA is TGTGCCAGCAGCCGTAGCGGGAGTACCTACAATGAGCAGTTCTTC. Residues: CASSRSGSTYNEQFF.

V usage is TRBV28 and J usage is TRBJ1-5; D not certain. The CDR3 has 12 residues. V shed 4 bases and J shed 8 bases, with 9 bases lying between them. The germline CDR1 and CDR2 sequences are MDHEN and SYDVKM. The CDR3 coding sequence is TGTGCCAGCAGTTATGGGAGGGAGCCCCAGCATTTT. Translating it yields CASSYGREPQHF.